The source of this T cell receptor (beta chain) is a study of blood T cells in healthy people across ages. About the study: Template switching caught about one barcoded beta molecule for each two T cells.

Whole-study results and caveats: The study found TCR beta diversity correlated strongly with naive T cell percentage. Diversity figures derived from one million T cells were judged to underestimate the true value.

A second PCR of roughly 6 to 12 cycles used a sample-barcoded 5' primer and a J-beta primer mix. Every cDNA molecule carried a tag from a template-switch adaptor bearing 12 random nucleotides. TCRdb re-called the 5' RACE reads through MiXCR, storing one row per CDR3 protein. Of just over 1 million distinct CDR3 sequences in the sample, around 43% were seen once. Germline V gene lookup returns CDR1 WNHNN and CDR2 SYGVQD (reference sequence). The CDR3 has 13 residues. As concerns this clonotype: Its antigen is currently unknown.

Material for sequencing was blood. The receptor comes from a woman aged 55-69 years in good health. The gene calls are TRBV10-1 and TRBJ2-7; D possibly corresponds to TRBD1 (6 bases). Judging by the DNA end, TRBJ2-5 fits better; the J call may be wrong. As DNA, the CDR3 is TGCGCCAGCAGTGGGGGGCTTGCACAGACCCAGTACTTC. Its translation is CASSGGLAQTQYF.